The T cell receptor beta chain described here comes from a study of cytomegalovirus exposure and HLA in healthy donors. About the research overall: An earlier analysis identified 120 million or so unique TCR beta sequences in 150 million to 200 million T cells. General observations from the study: Within an earlier analysis, most TCR beta V segments proved productive either about 90% or about 30% of the time.

The trim removed 4 bases at V and 3 bases at J, leaving 4 bases unmatched. The CDR3 sequence is 14 residues long. Germline CDR1 and CDR2: SGDLS and YYNGEE. With 60 Vbeta and 13 Jbeta primers, the PCR was carried out. Profiling relied on immunoSEQ multiplex PCR, and the TCRdb table lists in-frame clones only, not all of them. This sample has about 130,000 clones, with approximately 80% found just once. The donors (healthy individuals) were bone marrow donors. On this clone: Its antigen is still unknown.

The receptor was isolated from a woman aged 40 to 50 in good health and CMV-seropositive. The chain combines TRBV9 with TRBJ1-3; 7 nucleotides agree with TRBD1. The sequencing sample was made of PBMCs. CDR3 protein: CASSFTGDGNTIYF. The CDR3 bases are TGTGCCAGCAGCTTCACAGGGGATGGAAACACCATATATTTT.